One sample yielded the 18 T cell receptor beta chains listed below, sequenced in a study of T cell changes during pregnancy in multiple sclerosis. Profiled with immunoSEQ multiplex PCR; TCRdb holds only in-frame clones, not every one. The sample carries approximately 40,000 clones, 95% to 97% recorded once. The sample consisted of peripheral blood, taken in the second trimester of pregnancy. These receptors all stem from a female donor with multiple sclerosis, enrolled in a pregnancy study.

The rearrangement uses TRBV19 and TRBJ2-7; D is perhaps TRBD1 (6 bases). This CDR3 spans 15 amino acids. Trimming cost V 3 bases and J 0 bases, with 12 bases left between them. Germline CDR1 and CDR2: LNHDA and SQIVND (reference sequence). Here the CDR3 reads CASSIGQGNSYEQYF. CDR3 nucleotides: TGTGCCAGTAGTATCGGGCAGGGGAACTCCTACGAGCAGTACTTC.

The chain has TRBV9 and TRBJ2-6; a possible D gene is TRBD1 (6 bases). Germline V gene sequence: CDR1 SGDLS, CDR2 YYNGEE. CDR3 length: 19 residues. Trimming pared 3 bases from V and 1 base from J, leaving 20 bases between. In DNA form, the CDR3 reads TGTGCCAGCAGCGGCATGGGGGCCACCGAAGTGTCTGGGGCCAACGTCCTGACTTTC. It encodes CASSGMGATEVSGANVLTF. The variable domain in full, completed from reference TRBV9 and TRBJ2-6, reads DSGVTQTPKHLITATGQRVTLRCSPRSGDLSVYWYQQSLDQGLQFLIQYYNGEERAKGNILERFSAQQFPDLHSELNLSSLELGDSALYFCASSGMGATEVSGANVLTFGAGSRLTVL.

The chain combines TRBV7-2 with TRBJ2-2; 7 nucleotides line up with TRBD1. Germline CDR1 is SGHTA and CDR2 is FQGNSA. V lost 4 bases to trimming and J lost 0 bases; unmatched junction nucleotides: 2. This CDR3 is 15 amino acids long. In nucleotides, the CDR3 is TGTGCCAGCAGCTACGGGACAGCGAACACCGGGGAGCTGTTTTTT. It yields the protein CASSYGTANTGELFF.

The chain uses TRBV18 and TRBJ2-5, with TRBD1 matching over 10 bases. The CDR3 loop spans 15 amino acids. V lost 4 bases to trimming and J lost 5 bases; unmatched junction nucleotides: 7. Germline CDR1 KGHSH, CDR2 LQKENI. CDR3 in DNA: TGTGCCAGCTCACTCCCGACAGGGGGCATTGAGACCCAGTACTTC. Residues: CASSLPTGGIETQYF.

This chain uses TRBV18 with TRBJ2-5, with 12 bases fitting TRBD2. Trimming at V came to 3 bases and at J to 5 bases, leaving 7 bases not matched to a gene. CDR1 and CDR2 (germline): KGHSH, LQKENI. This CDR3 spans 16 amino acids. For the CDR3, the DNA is TGTGCCAGCTCACCTCGGGGACTAGCGGGTAGGGAGACCCAGTACTTC. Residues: CASSPRGLAGRETQYF. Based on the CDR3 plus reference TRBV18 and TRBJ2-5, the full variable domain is NAGVMQNPRHLVRRRGQEARLRCSPMKGHSHVYWYRQLPEEGLKFMVYLQKENIIDESGMPKERFSAEFPKEGPSILRIQQVVRGDSAAYFCASSPRGLAGRETQYFGPGTRLLVL.

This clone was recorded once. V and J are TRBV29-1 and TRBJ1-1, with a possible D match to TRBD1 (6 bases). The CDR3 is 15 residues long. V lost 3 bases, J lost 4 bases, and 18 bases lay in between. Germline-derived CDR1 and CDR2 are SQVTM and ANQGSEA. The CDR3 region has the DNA TGCAGCGTTGACTCGGGACAATCGGTAGGCACTGAAGCTTTCTTT. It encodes CSVDSGQSVGTEAFF.

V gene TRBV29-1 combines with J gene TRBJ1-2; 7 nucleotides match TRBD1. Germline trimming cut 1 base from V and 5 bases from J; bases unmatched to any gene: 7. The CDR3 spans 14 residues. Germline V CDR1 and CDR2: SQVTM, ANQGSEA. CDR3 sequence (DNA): TGCAGCGTTGAAGTTGAGGGGGCCCGATATGGCTACACCTTC. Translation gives CSVEVEGARYGYTF.

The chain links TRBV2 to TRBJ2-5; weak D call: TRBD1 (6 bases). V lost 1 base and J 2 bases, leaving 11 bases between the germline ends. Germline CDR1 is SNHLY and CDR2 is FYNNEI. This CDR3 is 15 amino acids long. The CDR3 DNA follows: TGTGCCAGCAGTGAAGGGACAGTCCTACAAGAGACCCAGTACTTC. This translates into CASSEGTVLQETQYF. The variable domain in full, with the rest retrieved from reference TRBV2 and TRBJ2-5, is EPEVTQTPSHQVTQMGQEVILRCVPISNHLYFYWYRQILGQKVEFLVSFYNNEISEKSEIFDDQFSVERPDGSNFTLKIRSTKLEDSAMYFCASSEGTVLQETQYFGPGTRLLVL.

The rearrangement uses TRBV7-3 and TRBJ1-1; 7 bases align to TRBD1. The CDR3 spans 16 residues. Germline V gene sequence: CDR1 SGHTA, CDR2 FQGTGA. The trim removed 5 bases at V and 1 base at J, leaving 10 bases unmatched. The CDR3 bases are TGTGCCAGCAGCCCGAGACAGGGTCTTACGAACACTGAAGCTTTCTTT. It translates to CASSPRQGLTNTEAFF. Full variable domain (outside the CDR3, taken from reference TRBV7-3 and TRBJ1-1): GAGVSQTPSNKVTEKGKYVELRCDPISGHTALYWYRQSLGQGPEFLIYFQGTGAADDSGLPNDRFFAVRPEGSVSTLKIQRTERGDSAVYLCASSPRQGLTNTEAFFGQGTRLTVV.

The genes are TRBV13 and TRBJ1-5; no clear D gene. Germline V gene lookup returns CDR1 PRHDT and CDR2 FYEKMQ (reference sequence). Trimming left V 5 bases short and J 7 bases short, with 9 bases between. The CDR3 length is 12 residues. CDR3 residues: CASSTRGQPQHF. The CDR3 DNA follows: TGTGCCAGCAGCACCCGGGGACAGCCCCAGCATTTT.

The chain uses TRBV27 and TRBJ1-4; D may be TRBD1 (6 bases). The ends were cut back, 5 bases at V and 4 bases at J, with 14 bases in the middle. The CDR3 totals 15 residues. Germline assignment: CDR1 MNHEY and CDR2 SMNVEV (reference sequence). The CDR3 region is CASSPGQRYNEKLFF. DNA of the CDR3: TGTGCCAGCAGTCCCGGACAGAGGTATAATGAAAAACTGTTTTTT.

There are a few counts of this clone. DNA for the CDR3: TGTGCCAGTAGTGTGGCCAGGGCCGCAAATAGCAATCAGCCCCAGCATTTT. It specifies CASSVARAANSNQPQHF. The chain links TRBV19 to TRBJ1-5, with a tentative D call TRBD1 (5 bases). The germline CDR1 and CDR2 sequences are LNHDA and SQIVND (reference sequence). The CDR3 is made up of 17 amino acids. Trimming removed 5 bases at V and 0 bases at J, with 17 bases between.

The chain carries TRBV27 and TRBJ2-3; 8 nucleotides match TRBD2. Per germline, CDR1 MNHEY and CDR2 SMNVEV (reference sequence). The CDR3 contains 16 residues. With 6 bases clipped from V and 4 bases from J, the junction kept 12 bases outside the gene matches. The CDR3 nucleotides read TGTGCCAGCAGCCGGACCGGGAGGGCCGGGGCAGATACGCAGTATTTT. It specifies CASSRTGRAGADTQYF.

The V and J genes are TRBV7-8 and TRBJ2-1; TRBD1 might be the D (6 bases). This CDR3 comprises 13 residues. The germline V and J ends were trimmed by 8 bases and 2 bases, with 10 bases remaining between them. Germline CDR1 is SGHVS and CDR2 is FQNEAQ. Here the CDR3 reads CASGTRTYNEQFF. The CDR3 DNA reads TGTGCCAGCGGGACACGAACCTACAATGAGCAGTTCTTC.

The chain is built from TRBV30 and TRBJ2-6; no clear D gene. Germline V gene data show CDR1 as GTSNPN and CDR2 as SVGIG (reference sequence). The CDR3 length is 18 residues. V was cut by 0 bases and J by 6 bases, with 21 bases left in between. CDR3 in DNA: TGTGCCTGGAGTGTTCCCTACCTAGTGGTCCCAGCGGCCAACGTCCTGACTTTC. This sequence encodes CAWSVPYLVVPAANVLTF.

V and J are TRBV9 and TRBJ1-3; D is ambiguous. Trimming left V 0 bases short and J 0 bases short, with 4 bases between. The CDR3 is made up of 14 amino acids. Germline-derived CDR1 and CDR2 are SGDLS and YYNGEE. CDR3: CASSVGSSGNTIYF. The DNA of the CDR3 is TGTGCCAGCAGCGTAGGGAGCTCTGGAAACACCATATATTTT.

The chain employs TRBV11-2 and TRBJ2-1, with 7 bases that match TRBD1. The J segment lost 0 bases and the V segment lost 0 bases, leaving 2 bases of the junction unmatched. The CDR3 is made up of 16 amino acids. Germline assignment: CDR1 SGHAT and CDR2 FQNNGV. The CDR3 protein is CASSLEGGSSYNEQFF. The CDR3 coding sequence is TGTGCCAGCAGCTTAGAAGGGGGCTCCTCCTACAATGAGCAGTTCTTC.

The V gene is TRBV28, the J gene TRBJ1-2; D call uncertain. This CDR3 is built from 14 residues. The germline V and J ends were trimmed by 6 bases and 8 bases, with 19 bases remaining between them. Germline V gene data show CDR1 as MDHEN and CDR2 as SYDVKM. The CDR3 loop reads CASSYPGLVGGYTF. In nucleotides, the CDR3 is TGTGCCAGCAGCTACCCTGGACTTGTGGGGGGCTACACCTTC.